The clone carrying this T cell receptor (beta chain) has only a few counts. Antigen specificity is unknown. The record originates from a study of blood T cells in healthy people across ages. The study, taken as a whole, reports: While age rose, TCR beta diversity per million T cells dropped in a roughly linear way.

The CDR3 loop spans 14 amino acids. The germline CDR1 and CDR2 sequences are DFQATT and SNEGSKA (reference sequence). Trimming shortened V by 6 bases and J by 5 bases, and 17 bases separated the two germline ends. Through a sample-barcoded 5' primer and a J-beta primer mix, a second PCR was run for about 7 to 12 cycles. Via MiXCR, TCRdb re-called the 5' RACE reads, giving one row per CDR3 protein. The sample yields over 950,000 distinct CDR3 sequences, around two fifths seen once. Material: blood. This clonotype was sampled from a man aged 18 to 35 in good health. V is TRBV20-1 and J is TRBJ1-5, with D possibly matching TRBD1 (6 bases). Here the CDR3 DNA reads TGCAGTGCCAGACAACAGGGTCGCGATCAGCCCCAGCATTTT. It is translated as CSARQQGRDQPQHF.